Following are 10 T cell receptor beta chains from one sample sequenced in a study of cytomegalovirus exposure and HLA in healthy donors. Use of 60 Vbeta and 13 Jbeta primers characterized the PCR. Data came from immunoSEQ multiplex PCR; TCRdb stores just in-frame clones and leaves some out. The table has 150,000 to 200,000 clones, around four fifths seen once. The material sequenced was PBMCs. The receptors shown here come from a man younger than 30 in good health and CMV-seropositive.

The genes are TRBV28 and TRBJ2-7; D might be TRBD1 (5 bases). Germline-derived CDR1 and CDR2 are MDHEN and SYDVKM. This CDR3 has 15 residues. Trimming cost V 3 bases and J 2 bases, with 14 bases left between them. Here the CDR3 reads CASSFGARVTYEQYF. The CDR3 coding sequence is TGTGCCAGCAGTTTTGGGGCAAGGGTTACCTACGAGCAGTACTTC.

This sequence joins TRBV5-6 and TRBJ1-1, with 8 nucleotides matching TRBD1. With 0 bases clipped from V and 5 bases from J, the junction kept 3 bases outside the gene matches. Looked up from germline, CDR1 is SGHDT and CDR2 is YYEEEE. The CDR3 runs to 14 residues. The CDR3 DNA reads as TGTGCCAGCAGCTTGGGACAGGGGATGACTGAAGCTTTCTTT. The encoded protein is CASSLGQGMTEAFF.

The table lists this clone with a count of one. V is TRBV7-9 and J is TRBJ2-1, with a weak D call TRBD2 (6 bases). CDR1 and CDR2 (germline): SEHNR, FQNEAQ (reference sequence). With 3 bases removed from V and 4 bases from J, the gap between germline ends came to 19 bases. This CDR3 has 17 amino acids. The CDR3 is CASSLILVGGSYNEQFF. In DNA form, the CDR3 reads TGTGCCAGCAGCTTGATTCTAGTGGGGGGATCATACAATGAGCAGTTCTTC.

The chain uses TRBV5-1 and TRBJ2-1; TRBD2 matches 14 bases. This CDR3 is 18 amino acids long. Germline V gene data show CDR1 as SGHRS and CDR2 as YFSETQ. V gave up 3 bases and J gave up 8 bases; unmatched junction bases: 13. CDR3 sequence (DNA): TGCGCCAGCAGCTCCCTAGGACTAGCGGGAGGAGGGAACGATGAGCAGTTCTTC. This sequence encodes CASSSLGLAGGGNDEQFF.

The chain joins TRBV4-2 to TRBJ1-1, with D unclear. The CDR3 covers 16 residues. Trimming left V 0 bases short and J 11 bases short, with 22 bases between. Germline CDR1 is LGHNA and CDR2 is YNFKEQ. The CDR3 nucleotides read TGTGCCAGCAGCCAAGATCTCGGTACACCTCCTAGAGAGGCTTTCTTT. It codes for CASSQDLGTPPREAFF.

The chain joins TRBV30 to TRBJ2-7, with 8 bases lining up with TRBD2. Germline values: CDR1 GTSNPN, CDR2 SVGIG (reference sequence). This CDR3 contains 14 residues. V gave up 5 bases and J gave up 1 base; unmatched junction bases: 7. CDR3 region: CAWENSGASYEQYF. CDR3 bases: TGTGCCTGGGAAAATAGCGGGGCATCCTACGAGCAGTACTTC.

The V gene is TRBV28, the J gene TRBJ1-1; possible D gene TRBD1, 5 bases. Germline V gives CDR1 MDHEN, CDR2 SYDVKM. V dropped 6 bases and J dropped 0 bases, with 17 bases sitting between them. This CDR3 region has 16 residues. The CDR3 bases are TGTGCCAGCAGCTTTTTGGGGGGAGCTCTGAACACTGAAGCTTTCTTT. This sequence encodes CASSFLGGALNTEAFF.

J is TRBJ2-7 and V is TRBV4-1, with 8 bases aligning to TRBD2. In germline, CDR1 is MGHRA, CDR2 YSYEKL. V lost 1 base, J lost 1 base, and 6 bases stayed unmatched. This CDR3 has 16 amino acids. In DNA, the CDR3 is TGCGCCAGCAGCCAAGCCTTCGGCGGGAGGTCCTACGAGCAGTACTTC. This codes for CASSQAFGGRSYEQYF.

At least ten counts were recorded for this clone. The chain has TRBV13 and TRBJ1-1; D is perhaps TRBD1 (5 bases). With 6 bases removed from V and 1 base from J, the gap between germline ends came to 15 bases. This CDR3 spans 15 amino acids. The V gene's germline CDR1 is PRHDT and CDR2 FYEKMQ (reference sequence). CDR3 in amino acids: CASRVRGGTNTEAFF. As DNA, the CDR3 is TGTGCCAGCAGGGTACGTGGGGGGACGAACACTGAAGCTTTCTTT.

The chain is built from TRBV7-2 and TRBJ2-7; a possible D gene is TRBD1 (6 bases). Germline V gene data show CDR1 as SGHTA and CDR2 as FQGNSA. The CDR3 covers 13 residues. V lost 5 bases and J 0 bases, leaving 8 bases between the germline ends. In DNA form, the CDR3 reads TGTGCCAGCAGCCCGGACAGCTCCTACGAGCAGTACTTC. It is translated as CASSPDSSYEQYF.